Described below is a single TCR beta chain sequence and its context. The target of this receptor is not known. Base qualities were left out, and no much larger clone turns up one base away. This specimen comes from a study of naive and memory T cell subsets (dated by TCRdb to the late 2010s). Turning to the overall study: The study applied an open-source, UMI-based TCR alpha and beta sequencing pipeline to sorted naive and memory peripheral blood T cell subsets. The functional CMV T cell responses agreed completely with IgG serology results. RNA was DNase-treated and reverse transcribed with TCR constant-region primers, mostly using SuperScript III. Beyond this particular receptor, the publication reports: RNA-based TCR counts may be affected by expression changes linked to T cell activation and differentiation. The abundance of TCRs followed a power law with an exponent that differed between naive and memory subsets yet stayed consistent across the three individuals. Each clonotype was defined as a single alpha or beta chain sequence rather than as a paired alpha/beta receptor. The repertoire findings for the naive and memory subsets could not be validated against a ground truth because none was available. In both CD4 and CD8 cells, a rise in Gini index and a fall in Shannon and inverse Simpson diversity were observed from naive through CM, EM and EMRA. Following error correction, more than 95% of naive TCR sequences occurred only once, which made naive abundance distributions much steeper than those of memory subsets.

The library was produced with UMI-ligation and nested PCR. The beta constant-region primer was an equimolar mix of two oligonucleotides covering both TRBC1 and TRBC2. The ligated cDNA went through four rounds of PCR with nested alpha and beta constant-region primers together with the SP2 primer. A single-stranded oligonucleotide containing the SP2 primer and a 12-nucleotide UMI was joined to the 3' end of the cDNA by T4 RNA ligase 1. Incubation of the ligation reaction lasted roughly 19-24 hours at 16 degrees C. PCR2 was typically performed as a SYBR Green qPCR and was stopped at a predetermined threshold so that over-amplification was prevented. Every purification after the first one was done using Agencourt AMPure XP magnetic beads. Library quantification was done by Qubit, followed by a TapeStation check on which the main peak was expected at around 650 bp. Pooled libraries were sequenced on an Illumina MiSeq using v2 2x251 paired-end kits, and typically about 0.9-2 million reads were obtained per sample. Libraries were pooled at around 4 nM per sample, and 5-7% PhiX was added to improve cluster recognition. Per the original workflow: Decombinator assigned V and J genes to Demultiplexor-processed FASTQ reads by tag matching, allowing a single base-pair mismatch. Collapsinator relied on UMIs to fix sequencing errors as well as frequency errors caused by PCR heterogeneity. CDR3Translator translated TCRs and extracted CDR3s from the conserved cysteine to the FGXG phenylalanine, flagging non-productive sequences. Gini, Shannon entropy and inverse Simpson indices were computed after subsampling the repertoires to the same number of UMI-defined TCRs. Within the linear range, a power law was fitted to clonotype abundance distributions using maximum likelihood. On one naive CD8 sample, the pipeline and MIGEC gave similar UMI counts, unique TCR numbers and clonal distributions. The repertoires were searched for some 7,300 CMV-associated CDR3 sequences that had been compiled from VDJdb and a published dataset. Starting from the raw public reads, TCRdb applied fastp trimming at Q25, assembled clones with MiXCR and retained in-frame beta chains. Each entry merges the rows of one CDR3 protein and shows their most common DNA and genes. These V and J calls are TCRdb output, not the study's own analysis. The sample table lists around 29,000 distinct CDR3 sequences, roughly 18% of them with a count of one. Of the sample, about 3% is held by the ten largest clones.

TCR alpha and beta chain libraries were amplified separately from the second PCR step onward. CMV status of each donor was established by measuring IFNgamma production from CD4+ T cells after fresh PBMCs were stimulated overnight with CMV viral lysate. CD4 T cells were positively selected using Miltenyi beads, after which CD8 T cells were positively selected from the CD4-negative fraction. Cells were stained for CD3, CD4, CD8, CD45RA, CD27 and a live/dead dye and were sorted on a BD Aria II into four subsets based on CD45RA and CD27. Effector memory cells were sorted as CD45RA-CD27-, and EMRA cells as CD45RA+CD27-. Blood was obtained from a few healthy volunteers, and the blood from each volunteer was fractionated into CD4 and CD8 T cells and subsequently into four differentiation subsets. Around 0.11 L of peripheral blood was collected from each donor, and PBMC were isolated from the blood using Ficoll-Paque PLUS density-gradient centrifugation. After sorting, cells were lysed in RLT buffer, RNA was extracted using a Qiagen RNeasy kit, and the extracted RNA was stored at -80 degrees C.

Trimming costs V 4 bases and J 4 bases, and their ends lie 19 bases apart. Measured from the cysteine to the phenylalanine, the CDR3 is 16 residues long. Of all the DNA, just the CDR3 is kept, 48 bases in frame from base 1. The germline V gene (reference sequence) yields MNHNY for CDR1 and SVGAGI for CDR2. Input material: effector memory CD4+ T cells from blood. The cell subset or site label on this specimen signifies: effector memory, CD45RA- CD27-. The receptor's source is a human donor in good health. The V and J genes are TRBV6-6 and TRBJ2-5; no confident D gene assignment can be made. The CDR3 loop reads CASSSGSLSVGETQYF. The DNA reads TGTGCCAGCAGTTCCGGTAGTTTATCCGTAGGAGAGACCCAGTACTTC.